The 14 T cell receptor beta chains given below trace back to one sample, sequenced in a study of T cell changes during pregnancy in multiple sclerosis. Data came from immunoSEQ multiplex PCR; TCRdb stores just in-frame clones and leaves some out. The sample contains tens of thousands of clones, 92% of which appear only once. The sequencing here drew on CD4+ T cells from peripheral blood mononuclear cells, taken after pregnancy. The source of these receptors is a female donor with multiple sclerosis, enrolled in a pregnancy study.

The CDR3 DNA is TGCAGCGTTGGGCTGTTAGCGGGAGCCCCAATTAGCACAGATACGCAGTATTTT. Translated, it gives CSVGLLAGAPISTDTQYF. V is TRBV29-1 and J is TRBJ2-3; 9 bases match TRBD2. V shed 4 bases, J shed 0 bases, and the junction held 14 bases outside the gene matches. The CDR3 extends over 18 amino acids. The germline V gene has CDR1 SQVTM and CDR2 ANQGSEA.

In this sample, this clone turned up once. The chain combines TRBV7-2 with TRBJ2-5, with D maybe TRBD1 (6 bases). With 2 bases removed from V and 6 bases from J, the gap between germline ends came to 16 bases. Germline lookup yields CDR1 SGHTA and CDR2 FQGNSA. CDR3 size: 15 residues. CDR3 protein: CASSLNRGNVKTQYF. CDR3 in DNA: TGTGCCAGCAGCTTAAATAGGGGGAATGTAAAGACCCAGTACTTC.

This sequence joins TRBV6-7 and TRBJ1-4; 8 bases agree with TRBD1. TRBV6-7 is filed as an ORF, its function uncertain. This CDR3 contains 17 residues. J gave up 7 bases and V 2 bases, and 12 bases lay outside the gene matches. The DNA for the CDR3 is TGTGCCAGCAGTTACGGGGGACAGGCTCCAGACATTGAAAAACTGTTTTTT. It codes for CASSYGGQAPDIEKLFF.

This clone has just a few counts. The chain uses TRBV19 and TRBJ1-1, with a possible D match to TRBD1 (5 bases). The germline CDR1 and CDR2 sequences are LNHDA and SQIVND (reference sequence). V was trimmed by 7 bases and J by 1 base, leaving 13 bases between them. This CDR3 is built from 14 residues. The CDR3 region has the DNA TGTGCCAGTACCGTTGGAGACAGGAACACTGAAGCTTTCTTT. It codes for CASTVGDRNTEAFF.

This chain links TRBV14 with TRBJ1-4; possibly TRBD1 for D (5 bases). Trimming cost V 5 bases and J 3 bases, with 13 bases left between them. CDR3 length equals 15 residues. CDR1 and CDR2 (germline): SGHDN, FVKESK. The DNA of the CDR3 is TGTGCCAGCAGCTCCAACTCGGGGGCTAATGAAAAACTGTTTTTT. Translated: CASSSNSGANEKLFF.

This chain connects TRBV5-1 to TRBJ2-1; 9 nucleotides agree with TRBD2. The germline V gene has CDR1 SGHRS and CDR2 YFSETQ. Unmatched junction bases numbered 14, after V lost 3 bases and J lost 7 bases. The CDR3 covers 17 residues. CDR3 nucleotide sequence: TGCGCCAGCAGCTGGGGGACTAGCTCTGGAGGTGAGAATGAGCAGTTCTTC. Encoded protein: CASSWGTSSGGENEQFF.

Comments on this clone: At one end the junction does not follow the germline gene, possibly because of a read error. The V and J genes are TRBV7-7 and TRBJ2-3; TRBD2 aligns across 8 bases. CDR3 length: 14 amino acids. Germline lookup yields CDR1 SSHAT and CDR2 FNYEAQ (reference sequence). In DNA form, the CDR3 reads TGTGCTAGCAGCCCGGGACTAGGGTCAGATACGCAGTATTTT. This codes for CASSPGLGSDTQYF.

This chain uses TRBV28 with TRBJ2-7; 8 nucleotides align to TRBD2. Per germline, CDR1 MDHEN and CDR2 SYDVKM. The CDR3 totals 14 residues. Trimming cost V 6 bases and J 3 bases; bases outside gene matches: 7. In nucleotides, the CDR3 is TGTGCCAGCAGGTCCGGGACTAGTCTCTACGAGCAGTACTTC. Translated, it gives CASRSGTSLYEQYF.

The CDR3 protein is CASSVLRQQREQYF. The CDR3 DNA is TGTGCCAGCAGCGTTTTACGGCAGCAGCGCGAGCAGTACTTC. The rearrangement joins TRBV6-1 to TRBJ2-7; D uncertain. CDR3 length: 14 amino acids. CDR1 is MNHNS and CDR2 is SASEGT in the germline V gene. Trimming stripped 6 bases from V and 6 bases from J, with 18 bases between.

The chain recombines TRBV5-8 with TRBJ1-2; D unclear. The CDR3 has 13 residues. The V gene's germline CDR1 is SGHTS and CDR2 YDEGEE. Between the trimmed V and J ends, which lost 1 base and 5 bases, there was a span of 9 bases. This CDR3 reads CASSLIPMYGYTF. The CDR3 DNA reads TGTGCCAGCAGCTTGATCCCCATGTATGGCTACACCTTC. Full variable domain (outside the CDR3, taken from reference TRBV5-8 and TRBJ1-2): EAGVTQSPTHLIKTRGQQATLRCSPISGHTSVYWYQQALGLGLQFLLWYDEGEERNRGNFPPRFSGRQFPNYSSELNVNALELEDSALYLCASSLIPMYGYTFGSGTRLTVV.

The chain combines TRBV4-3 with TRBJ2-1; 11 nucleotides agree with TRBD2. V was pared by 0 bases and J by 6 bases, with 7 bases of the junction left unmatched. The V gene's germline CDR1 is LGHNA and CDR2 YSLEER. This CDR3 spans 17 amino acids. The CDR3 DNA reads as TGCGCCAGCAGCCAAGATAACCTAGCGGGAGGTCGCAATGAGCAGTTCTTC. Its translation: CASSQDNLAGGRNEQFF.

The rearrangement links TRBV6-1 to TRBJ2-2; TRBD2 agrees at 16 bases. Germline CDR1 is MNHNS and CDR2 is SASEGT. Trimming removed 2 bases from V and 4 bases from J; junction bases left unmatched: 16. The CDR3 has 22 residues. In nucleotides, the CDR3 is TGTGCCAGCAGTGAATGGCGAGGGGCGGGACTAGCGGGAGGGCGAAGCACCGGGGAGCTGTTTTTT. Translated: CASSEWRGAGLAGGRSTGELFF.

The chain couples TRBV19 to TRBJ2-5; 7 nucleotides line up with TRBD1. J was trimmed by 1 base and V by 7 bases; bases with no gene match: 6. CDR3 size: 14 residues. Germline V lookup: CDR1 LNHDA, CDR2 SQIVND (reference sequence). The CDR3 bases are TGTGCCAGTACACCGACAGGGTTCCAAGAGACCCAGTACTTC. As protein: CASTPTGFQETQYF.

V is TRBV10-3 and J is TRBJ2-7, with TRBD2 matching 10 bases. The junction had 10 bases not matched to a gene; V was cut back by 0 bases and J by 2 bases. Germline V gene lookup returns CDR1 ENHRY and CDR2 SYGVKD. The CDR3 runs 18 residues. This chain's CDR3 is CAISESVPSGSFPYEQYF. Written as DNA, the CDR3 is TGTGCCATCAGTGAGTCAGTGCCTAGCGGGAGTTTCCCCTACGAGCAGTACTTC.